Listed below are T cell receptor beta chains from one sample, sequenced in a study of T cell repertoires in cytomegalovirus infection. These receptors' antigens are unknown. TCRdb called the reads again in MiXCR, with one record for every CDR3 protein. Of roughly 860,000 distinct CDR3 sequences in the sample, around a third were seen once. The material sequenced was cultured CD8+ T cells from PBMCs, taken from culture after CMV antigen stimulation. The source is a human donor in good health (CMV status not recorded). Some clones in this sample may be carry-over from other donors' samples. The CDR3 runs from the conserved cysteine through the conserved F or W. A D gene is named only where the DNA matches it firmly. Clone sizes are given selectively: once, few, many, or a class where the clone is expanded.

TRBJ2-4 | - | few | TRBV6-4 | TGTGCCAGCAGTGACCCGAAGCACATTCAGTACTTC | CASSDPKHIQYF
TRBJ1-5 | - | - | TRBV12-3/TRBV12-4 | TGTGCCAGCAGTTTAATAAGCAGTAGCAATCAGCCCCAGCATTTT | CASSLISSSNQPQHF
TRBJ2-7 | - | - | TRBV27 | TGTGCCAGCAGCCCCCGGGGGCCCTTTTACGAGCAGTACTTC | CASSPRGPFYEQYF
TRBJ1-1 | TRBD1 | - | TRBV11-2 | TGTGCCAGCAGCTTTCCCGGGACAGAGAACACTGAAGCTTTCTTT | CASSFPGTENTEAFF
TRBJ2-7 | TRBD2 | many | TRBV7-6 | TGTGCCAGCAGCTTTAGCGGGGAATCCGAGCAGTACTTC | CASSFSGESEQYF
TRBJ2-7 | TRBD2 | many | TRBV6-5 | TGTGCCAGCAGCTACGGGACTAGCGGAACCTACGAGCAGTACTTC | CASSYGTSGTYEQYF
TRBJ2-3 | - | few | TRBV4-1 | TGCGCCAGCAGCCAAGAAGGAGAGGGGACTGTACTTAGCACAGATACGCAGTATTTT | CASSQEGEGTVLSTDTQYF
TRBJ2-5 | - | - | TRBV19 | TGTGCCAGTAGTATCTCCACTCAAGAGACCCAGTACTTC | CASSISTQETQYF
TRBJ2-3 | TRBD1 | few | TRBV5-1 | TGCGCCAGCATAACCGAGACAGGGATGGGAGATACGCAGTATTTT | CASITETGMGDTQYF
TRBJ2-2 | - | many | TRBV6-5 | TGTGCCAGCAGCCCAGGGGTGAACACCGGGGAGCTGTTTTTT | CASSPGVNTGELFF
TRBJ2-1 | TRBD2 | - | TRBV20-1 | TGCAGTGCTAGAGACGACGGGACTAGCGGGGGGCACTACAATGAGCAGTTCTTC | CSARDDGTSGGHYNEQFF
TRBJ2-1 | TRBD1 | many | TRBV6-6 | TGTGCCAGCAGATTTGACAGGGGATCAGGGCAGTTCTTC | CASRFDRGSGQFF
TRBJ2-7 | - | - | TRBV27 | TGTGCCAGCAGTTTGAGGGGAACCGAGCAGTACTTC | CASSLRGTEQYF
TRBJ2-3 | - | - | TRBV5-4 | TGTGCCAGCAGCTTGGAAGCGGCCGACGATACGCAGTATTTT | CASSLEAADDTQYF
TRBJ2-1 | TRBD1 | - | TRBV19 | TGTGCCAGTAGTCATACAGGGGAGAACTTCAATGAGCAGTTCTTC | CASSHTGENFNEQFF
TRBJ2-1 | TRBD2 | many | TRBV28 | TGTGCCAGCAGTCCCCCCGGGGCGGGGGGGCCAAACAATGAGCAGTTCTTC | CASSPPGAGGPNNEQFF
TRBJ1-4 | - | few | TRBV2 | TGTGCCAGCAGTGACAGCGAAAAACTGTTTTTT | CASSDSEKLFF
TRBJ2-3 | - | many | TRBV7-2 | TGTGCCAGCAGCTTAGAAGTCGGCACAGATACGCAGTATTTT | CASSLEVGTDTQYF
TRBJ1-1 | - | few | TRBV7-9 | TGTGCCAGCAGCTTACGGCTTATGACTGAAGCTTTCTTT | CASSLRLMTEAFF
TRBJ1-1 | - | - | TRBV10-3 | TGTGCCATCAAGGCCCCATGGCAGACTGAAGCTTTCTTT | CAIKAPWQTEAFF
TRBJ2-3 | TRBD2 | few | TRBV4-2 | TGTGCCAGCAGCCAAGATCAGGTAGCGGGGGTAACCTTCAGCACAGATACGCAGTATTTT | CASSQDQVAGVTFSTDTQYF
TRBJ1-2 | - | - | TRBV7-6 | TGTGCCAGCAGCTCGGGAATAGGCTATGGCTACACCTTC | CASSSGIGYGYTF
TRBJ2-5 | - | - | TRBV27 | TGTGCCAGCGGAGCGGGAGAGACAGGGGGTAAAAAGACCCAGTACTTC | CASGAGETGGKKTQYF
TRBJ1-6 | TRBD1 | few | TRBV6-6 | TGTGCCAGCAGGCAACAGGGGGGCTATAATTCACCCCTCCACTTT | CASRQQGGYNSPLHF
TRBJ2-1 | TRBD1 | - | TRBV11-3 | TGTGCCAGCAGCTTATTGCCAGGGGGTTTCGATGAGCAGTTCTTC | CASSLLPGGFDEQFF
TRBJ2-7 | TRBD1 | - | TRBV10-3 | TGTGCCATCAGGGATACAGGGGGCCCCTACGAGCATTACTTC | CAIRDTGGPYEHYF
TRBJ1-4 | - | - | TRBV4-1 | TGCGCCAGCAGCCAAGGACCGGGGGGGGTAGGATCAACTAATGAAAAACTGTTTTTT | CASSQGPGGVGSTNEKLFF
TRBJ1-1 | - | - | TRBV6-2/TRBV6-3 | TGTGCCAGCAGTTTTAACAGGGACACTGAAGCTTTCTTT | CASSFNRDTEAFF
TRBJ2-5 | - | many | TRBV5-4 | TGTGCCAGCAGCCGCCGGGGGCTCCAAGAGACCCAGTACTTC | CASSRRGLQETQYF
TRBJ2-7 | TRBD1 | - | TRBV7-9 | TGTGCCAGCAGCTTAGCTGGCCAGGGGGACTCCTACGAGCAGTACTTC | CASSLAGQGDSYEQYF
TRBJ2-5 | - | few | TRBV7-3 | TGTGCCAGCAGCGTCGCCTACCCGGGAGAGACCCAGTACTTC | CASSVAYPGETQYF
TRBJ1-5 | - | - | TRBV7-4 | TGTGCCAGCAGCTTAGAATCAGGGCTGAATCAGCCCCAGCATTTT | CASSLESGLNQPQHF
TRBJ2-1 | TRBD2 | - | TRBV6-5 | TGTGCCAGCAGAATTACTAGCGGGGGCTACAATGAGCAGTTCTTC | CASRITSGGYNEQFF
TRBJ2-4 | TRBD2 | few | TRBV20-1 | TGCAGTGCTGCCGCGAGGCGCGGGGGCAAAAACATTCAGTACTTC | CSAAARRGGKNIQYF
TRBJ2-5 | TRBD2 | few | TRBV7-2 | TGTGCCAGCAGCTTAATAGTGACTAGCGGGGGGGTCCACGATACCCAGTACTTC | CASSLIVTSGGVHDTQYF
TRBJ2-1 | TRBD1 | few | TRBV19 | TGTGCCAGTAGTCTTACAGGGGGCCACAATGAGCAGTTCTTC | CASSLTGGHNEQFF
TRBJ2-3 | TRBD1 | - | TRBV15 | TGTGCCACCAGCAGAAGGGACAGGAGCACAGATACGCAGTATTTT | CATSRRDRSTDTQYF
TRBJ2-4 | TRBD2 | - | TRBV12-3/TRBV12-4 | TGTGTCAGCACCCTTAAGCGGGGGGGCAGCAAAAACATTCAGTACTTC | CVSTLKRGGSKNIQYF
TRBJ2-4 | - | - | TRBV13 | TGTGCCAGCACTCCTAGGACAGCAAATTTAGCCAAAAACATTCAGTACTTC | CASTPRTANLAKNIQYF
TRBJ2-1 | TRBD2 | few | TRBV28 | TGTGCCAGCAGTTTCCCGCATAGCGGGGGGAACTACAATGAGCAGTTCTTC | CASSFPHSGGNYNEQFF
TRBJ1-1 | TRBD1 | - | TRBV27 | TGTGCCAGCAGTTTGGACAGGGGGCCCATGAACACTGAAGCTTTCTTT | CASSLDRGPMNTEAFF
TRBJ2-3 | TRBD2 | many | TRBV6-1 | TGTGCCAGCAGCGCGACTAGCGGGGGCCCAGATACGCAGTATTTT | CASSATSGGPDTQYF
TRBJ2-3 | - | - | TRBV7-9 | TGTGCCAGCAGCGCCAAAACACCCAGGTTCCCCCGTAGCACAGATACGCAGTATTTT | CASSAKTPRFPRSTDTQYF
TRBJ1-1 | - | - | TRBV6-1 | TGTGCCAGCAGTGAAGCGAGAGGACATCTGAACACTGAAGCTTTCTTT | CASSEARGHLNTEAFF
TRBJ2-7 | - | - | TRBV12-3/TRBV12-4 | TGTGCCAGCAGTCTACCAGGAGGGACGGAAGGCTACGAGCAGTACTTC | CASSLPGGTEGYEQYF
TRBJ1-2 | - | many | TRBV7-2 | TGTGCCAGCAGCACGCACCCCCAGGAACCTAACTATGGCTACACCTTC | CASSTHPQEPNYGYTF
TRBJ1-4 | - | few | TRBV11-3 | TGTGCCAGCAGCCCACCCAACCAGCCCGAAAAACTGTTTTTT | CASSPPNQPEKLFF
TRBJ2-3 | - | many | TRBV12-3/TRBV12-4 | TGTGCCAGCAGTTCCCAAGGGGGACGCACAGATACGCAGTATTTT | CASSSQGGRTDTQYF
TRBJ2-1 | - | - | TRBV27 | TGTGCCAGCAGTGGTTTTTCCTCCTACAATGAGCAGTTCTTC | CASSGFSSYNEQFF
TRBJ2-2 | TRBD1 | - | TRBV27 | TGTGCCAGCAGTAGGGGGCAGACCGGGGAGCTGTTTTTT | CASSRGQTGELFF
TRBJ2-7 | - | few | TRBV29-1 | TGCAGCGTTGAAGATCTTAGGCGGCAGGGCTCCTACGAGCAGTACTTC | CSVEDLRRQGSYEQYF
TRBJ1-5 | TRBD1 | few | TRBV7-2 | TGTGCCAGCAGCTTAGAAGGGGACAGTCATCAGCCCCAGCATTTT | CASSLEGDSHQPQHF
TRBJ1-2 | - | - | TRBV15 | TGTGCCACCAGCAGAGAACATCATCACCGCTATGGCTACACCTTC | CATSREHHHRYGYTF